Presented here are 27 T cell receptor beta chains from one specimen sequenced in a study of OX40 agonist ivuxolimab in advanced cancers. Clones were read by immunoSEQ multiplex PCR, and TCRdb kept only the in-frame ones, dropping some. The table has approximately 97,000 clones, around 85% seen once. The sample was CD4+ or CD8+ T cells sorted from blood, taken in a trial of the OX40 agonist ivuxolimab. The receptor source for this set is an adult with an advanced solid tumor such as melanoma, head and neck, liver or kidney cancer.

CDR3 bases: TGTGCCAGCAGTGACGACAGGGGGAGAAATTCACCCCTCCACTTT. It is translated as CASSDDRGRNSPLHF. This chain connects TRBV25-1 to TRBJ1-6; the match to TRBD1 covers 9 bases. Germline CDR1 and CDR2: MGHDK and SYGVNS. The V and J ends lost 3 bases and 7 bases, in that order; junction bases with no gene match: 4. The CDR3 has 15 residues.

The chain combines TRBV19 with TRBJ2-2, with 8 bases aligning to TRBD2. Germline CDR1 LNHDA, CDR2 SQIVND (reference sequence). Losses at the gene ends were 5 bases for V and 5 bases for J; bases not matched to a gene: 7. This CDR3 region has 15 residues. This CDR3 is CASSPLGLETGELFF. CDR3 nucleotides: TGTGCCAGTAGTCCCCTGGGACTAGAGACCGGGGAGCTGTTTTTT.

V usage is TRBV30 and J usage is TRBJ2-5, with D possibly TRBD2 on 5 matching bases. CDR1 is GTSNPN, CDR2 SVGIG, per germline (reference sequence). Trimming took 5 bases from V and 7 from J, leaving 23 bases between them. This CDR3 has 15 amino acids. The CDR3 DNA reads as TGTGCCTGGGAGGAGGCGGCAGGTGGTAAGAGGACCCAGTACTTC. Protein: CAWEEAAGGKRTQYF.

The chain links TRBV16 to TRBJ2-2; a possible D gene is TRBD2 (6 bases). CDR1 and CDR2 from the germline V gene are KGHSY and FQNENV. This CDR3 has 14 residues. V was pared by 2 bases and J by 5 bases, with 9 bases between. This chain's CDR3 is CASSQTRETGELFF. CDR3 DNA: TGTGCCAGCAGCCAAACGCGGGAAACCGGGGAGCTGTTTTTT.

In this sample, this clone turned up a few times. The rearrangement links TRBV6-1 to TRBJ1-5; 7 bases align to TRBD1. Looked up from germline, CDR1 is MNHNS and CDR2 is SASEGT. The CDR3 consists of 13 residues. V was clipped by 5 bases and J by 7 bases; unmatched bases: 5. CDR3 sequence: CASSPTGEQPQHF. The DNA of the CDR3 is TGTGCCAGCAGTCCCACAGGGGAACAGCCCCAGCATTTT.

The table lists this clone with a few counts. The genes are TRBV2 and TRBJ1-1, with no clear D. The CDR3 contains 12 residues. Germline values: CDR1 SNHLY, CDR2 FYNNEI. V was trimmed by 6 bases and J by 11 bases, leaving 16 bases between them. The CDR3 spells CASSPTPVGAFF. DNA for the CDR3: TGTGCCAGCAGCCCCACTCCGGTAGGGGCTTTCTTT.

The chain recombines TRBV7-6 with TRBJ2-2; 8 positions match TRBD1. V shed 5 bases, J shed 0 bases, and the junction held 2 bases outside the gene matches. Germline lookup yields CDR1 SGHVS and CDR2 FNYEAQ. The CDR3 has 15 amino acids. The CDR3 nucleotides read TGTGCCAGCAGCAGGGACAGGTCGAACACCGGGGAGCTGTTTTTT. Amino acids: CASSRDRSNTGELFF.

This sequence joins TRBV4-3 and TRBJ1-2, with 8 bases that match TRBD1. In germline, CDR1 is LGHNA, CDR2 YSLEER. V lost 1 base and J lost 2; bases outside the gene matches: 6. The CDR3 sequence is 16 residues long. CDR3 sequence reads: CASSQGRGHANYGYTF. The CDR3 DNA sequence: TGCGCCAGCAGCCAAGGCAGGGGGCACGCAAACTATGGCTACACCTTC.

This clone was seen only once. J is TRBJ2-7 and V is TRBV11-2; 7 bases are shared with TRBD1. The V segment lost 0 bases and the J segment 4 bases; nucleotides outside the gene matches: 6. Germline V lookup: CDR1 SGHAT, CDR2 FQNNGV. The CDR3 length is 15 residues. The CDR3 reads CASSLDEGTVYEQYF. The CDR3 DNA follows: TGTGCCAGCAGCTTAGATGAGGGGACAGTTTACGAGCAGTACTTC.

The chain links TRBV5-1 to TRBJ2-7; D is ambiguous. The germline V gene has CDR1 SGHRS and CDR2 YFSETQ. V lost 3 bases, J lost 2 bases, and 9 bases lay in between. The CDR3 contains 13 residues. The CDR3 sequence: CASSSGSTYEQYF. The DNA for the CDR3 is TGCGCCAGCAGCTCCGGCAGCACCTACGAGCAGTACTTC.

The rearrangement joins TRBV14 to TRBJ1-2; possible D gene TRBD1, 5 bases. Between the trimmed V and J ends, which lost 5 bases and 0 bases, there was a span of 13 bases. CDR3 length equals 15 residues. Germline V gives CDR1 SGHDN, CDR2 FVKESK. CDR3 bases: TGTGCCAGCAGCTACTCCGGGACCCCTAACTATGGCTACACCTTC. Translation gives CASSYSGTPNYGYTF. Variable domain in full (rest from reference TRBV14 and TRBJ1-2): EAGVTQFPSHSVIEKGQTVTLRCDPISGHDNLYWYRRVMGKEIKFLLHFVKESKQDESGMPNNRFLAERTGGTYSTLKVQPAELEDSGVYFCASSYSGTPNYGYTFGSGTRLTVV.

The chain links TRBV19 to TRBJ2-5, with a weak D call TRBD1 (6 bases). V gave up 4 bases and J gave up 7 bases, with 10 bases separating them. Looked up from germline, CDR1 is LNHDA and CDR2 is SQIVND (reference sequence). This CDR3 spans 12 amino acids. This chain's CDR3 is CASSRGRGTQYF. The DNA for the CDR3 is TGTGCCAGTAGTAGGGGGCGCGGGACCCAGTACTTC.

The chain carries TRBV18 and TRBJ2-7; TRBD2 is a possible D gene (6 bases). The CDR3 runs to 14 residues. V was clipped by 2 bases and J by 6 bases, with 14 bases between them. Looked up from germline, CDR1 is KGHSH and CDR2 is LQKENI. The CDR3 sequence: CASSPSAGRGEQYF. Written as DNA, the CDR3 is TGTGCCAGCTCACCATCGGCGGGACGGGGCGAGCAGTACTTC.

The rearrangement uses TRBV30 and TRBJ2-5, with TRBD2 identical over 10 bases. This CDR3 is 12 amino acids long. The ends lost 5 bases at V and 4 bases at J; junction bases unmatched: 1. The V gene's germline CDR1 is GTSNPN and CDR2 SVGIG (reference sequence). The CDR3 here is CAWGLAAETQYF. CDR3 DNA sequence: TGTGCCTGGGGACTAGCGGCAGAGACCCAGTACTTC. Complete variable domain (other parts from reference TRBV30 and TRBJ2-5): SQTIHQWPATLVQPVGSPLSLECTVEGTSNPNLYWYRQAAGRGLQLLFYSVGIGQISSEVPQNLSASRPQDRQFILSSKKLLLSDSGFYLCAWGLAAETQYFGPGTRLLVL.

The chain uses TRBV9 and TRBJ2-1; D gene unclear. CDR3 length equals 13 residues. Germline assignment: CDR1 SGDLS and CDR2 YYNGEE. V dropped 9 bases and J dropped 6 bases, with 16 bases sitting between them. CDR3 coding DNA: TGTGCCACCCGACCTGTTAGTCGCAATGAGCAGTTCTTC. Amino acids: CATRPVSRNEQFF. The full variable domain, with the rest looked up from reference TRBV9 and TRBJ2-1, is DSGVTQTPKHLITATGQRVTLRCSPRSGDLSVYWYQQSLDQGLQFLIQYYNGEERAKGNILERFSAQQFPDLHSELNLSSLELGDSALYFCATRPVSRNEQFFGPGTRLTVL.

The genes are TRBV7-9 and TRBJ2-7, with D perhaps matching TRBD2 (6 bases). The CDR3 runs 14 residues. Germline CDR1 reads SEHNR; CDR2 reads FQNEAQ (reference sequence). Trimming took off 2 bases at V and 3 bases at J, with 11 bases between the two ends. The CDR3 loop reads CASSLSGLVYEQYF. The CDR3 nucleotides read TGTGCCAGCAGCTTATCGGGACTCGTCTACGAGCAGTACTTC. Drawing the rest from reference TRBV7-9 and TRBJ2-7, the complete variable domain is DTGVSQNPRHKITKRGQNVTFRCDPISEHNRLYWYRQTLGQGPEFLTYFQNEAQLEKSRLLSDRFSAERPKGSFSTLEIQRTEQGDSAMYLCASSLSGLVYEQYFGPGTRLTVT.

CDR3 sequence reads: CASSSLGQGQGNTIYF. In DNA form, the CDR3 reads TGCGCCAGCAGCTCACTAGGACAGGGCCAAGGAAACACCATATATTTT. This rearrangement joins TRBV5-1 to TRBJ1-3; TRBD1 matches at 8 bases. Germline CDR1 is SGHRS and CDR2 is YFSETQ. The V and J ends lost 3 bases and 4 bases, in that order; junction bases with no gene match: 9. CDR3 length: 16 residues.

The J gene is TRBJ2-5, the V gene TRBV7-8; 7 bases are shared with TRBD1. The V gene end was trimmed by 1 base and the J gene end by 1 base; junction bases not matched to a gene: 6. Germline V gene sequence: CDR1 SGHVS, CDR2 FQNEAQ. This CDR3 has 16 residues. CDR3 coding DNA: TGTGCCAGCAGCTTAGACCGCCGGGACAGCCAAGAGACCCAGTACTTC. Its protein product is CASSLDRRDSQETQYF.

The chain uses TRBV2 and TRBJ2-2; weak D call: TRBD2 (7 bases). This CDR3 region has 14 residues. From germline, CDR1 is SNHLY and CDR2 FYNNEI. V dropped 5 bases and J dropped 3 bases, with 10 bases sitting between them. The CDR3 spells CASSRGGYTGELFF. The CDR3 nucleotides read TGTGCCAGCAGTAGGGGGGGTTACACCGGGGAGCTGTTTTTT.

The chain couples TRBV18 to TRBJ2-1; D is unresolved. The CDR3 extends over 14 amino acids. Between the trimmed V and J ends, which lost 5 bases and 6 bases, there was a span of 14 bases. The V gene's germline CDR1 is KGHSH and CDR2 LQKENI. CDR3 sequence reads: CASSTTQRANEQFF. CDR3 bases: TGTGCCAGCTCAACCACTCAACGAGCCAATGAGCAGTTCTTC.

The chain couples TRBV7-9 to TRBJ2-5, with D uncertain. In germline, CDR1 is SEHNR, CDR2 FQNEAQ (reference sequence). The CDR3 extends over 10 amino acids. Trimming shortened V by 5 bases and J by 7 bases, and 5 bases separated the two germline ends. DNA of the CDR3: TGTGCCAGCAGCCCGGGGACCCAGTACTTC. It yields the protein CASSPGTQYF.

This chain links TRBV29-1 with TRBJ2-7; the D is unclear. V was clipped by 4 bases and J by 0 bases, with 7 bases between them. This CDR3 spans 12 amino acids. Germline V gives CDR1 SQVTM, CDR2 ANQGSEA. CDR3 region: CSVGDNSYEQYF. DNA of the CDR3: TGCAGCGTTGGTGACAACTCCTACGAGCAGTACTTC.

For this clone: One end of the junction does not line up with germline, which may come from a read error. V gene TRBV6-5 combines with J gene TRBJ2-2; TRBD2 is a possible D gene (6 bases). Germline V gene lookup returns CDR1 MNHEY and CDR2 SVGAGI. This CDR3 comprises 14 residues. As DNA, the CDR3 is TGTGCCAGCAGATTTCAAGGCGAAACCGGGGGGCTGTTTTTT. Protein sequence: CASRFQGETGGLFF.

This chain joins TRBV2 and TRBJ1-1; no clear D gene. Trimming shortened V by 11 bases and J by 1 base, and 8 bases separated the two germline ends. The germline gives CDR1 SNHLY, CDR2 FYNNEI. The CDR3 runs 11 residues. CDR3 coding DNA: TGTGCCGCCAGCGGGAACACTGAAGCTTTCTTT. Amino acid sequence: CAASGNTEAFF. The complete variable domain, with remaining parts taken from reference TRBV2 and TRBJ1-1, reads EPEVTQTPSHQVTQMGQEVILRCVPISNHLYFYWYRQILGQKVEFLVSFYNNEISEKSEIFDDQFSVERPDGSNFTLKIRSTKLEDSAMYFCAASGNTEAFFGQGTRLTVV.

Of note for this clone: Germline and junction disagree at one end, which may indicate a read error. This chain connects TRBV11-2 to TRBJ2-3, with TRBD2 matching 8 bases. The germline CDR1 and CDR2 sequences are SGHAT and FQNNGV. The CDR3 covers 14 residues. CDR3 protein: CASSPLGRTSSLDF. CDR3 nucleotide sequence: TGTGCCAGCAGCCCCTTAGGCCGGACTAGCAGTTTGGATTTT.

The V gene is TRBV2, the J gene TRBJ2-7; no clear D gene. Between the trimmed V and J ends, which lost 4 bases and 11 bases, there was a span of 12 bases. CDR3 length: 11 amino acids. Germline-derived CDR1 and CDR2 are SNHLY and FYNNEI. The CDR3 nucleotides are TGTGCCAGCAGTGCTTCCAGGATAGAGTACTTC. Its translation is CASSASRIEYF.

This clone was observed once. The V call is TRBV10-3, the J call TRBJ1-2; D might be TRBD1 (5 bases). V was shortened by 6 bases and J by 4 bases, with 12 bases between the two germline ends. Germline CDR1 is ENHRY and CDR2 is SYGVKD. This CDR3 is 13 amino acids long. The CDR3 DNA is TGTGCCATCAGGGACGGACACCTCTATGGCTACACCTTC. Amino acids: CAIRDGHLYGYTF.